The clone carrying this TCR beta chain was detected ten times or more. The CDR3 totals 15 residues. The germline gives CDR1 WNHNN, CDR2 SYGVQD (reference sequence). Deletions cut 3 bases from V and 2 bases from J, with 14 bases between. One entry per CDR3 protein, called by TCRdb with MiXCR from the 5' RACE reads. The table shows tens of thousands of distinct CDR3 sequences, with around 6.3% occurring only once. The sample comes from a study of early T cells in non-severe SARS-CoV-2 infection. This chain uses TRBV10-1 with TRBJ2-7, with D possibly called TRBD1 or TRBD2 (5 bases each). Specimen: whole blood. This receptor was identified in an adult who was a healthcare worker with PCR-confirmed SARS-CoV-2 infection or an uninfected control (not recorded which). This CDR3 is CASSDGAAGTYEQYF. The CDR3 region has the DNA TGCGCCAGCAGTGACGGAGCGGCAGGGACCTACGAGCAGTACTTC.